This T cell receptor (beta chain) was sequenced during a study of blood T cell repertoires in COVID-19. Study-wide background: Both acute and convalescent COVID-19 samples were obtained from the United States, Italy and Spain.

The study recruited people aged about 18 to 89 years across approximately 24 US areas. Profiling relied on immunoSEQ multiplex PCR, and the TCRdb table lists in-frame clones only, not all of them. The sample carries a few hundred thousand clones, about 92% recorded once. Germline lookup yields CDR1 SGHAT and CDR2 FQNNGV. Trimming stripped 6 bases from V and 0 bases from J, with 26 bases between. The CDR3 is 19 amino acids. This receptor was obtained from a woman in her thirties who had recovered from COVID-19. This sequence joins TRBV11-2 and TRBJ1-2; possible D gene TRBD1, 6 bases. Sequences were obtained from PBMCs or T cells enriched from blood (not recorded which). The CDR3 loop reads CASRSVQYGGAMANYGYTF. For the CDR3, the DNA is TGTGCCAGCAGATCGGTCCAGTACGGGGGGGCAATGGCTAACTATGGCTACACCTTC.